These 32 T cell receptor beta chains came from one sample sequenced in a study of vaccination effects on CD4 cells after COVID-19. Sequencing in the ViraFEST assay came after antigen-specific CD4+ T cells had been expanded with viral peptide pools, which were used to stimulate PBMC. Following culture for more than 9 days, CD4+ T cells were isolated. A PCR test confirmed that the person had SARS-CoV-2 infection between March and December 2020. Generated by immunoSEQ multiplex PCR, the TCRdb table keeps only in-frame clones and is missing some. The table lists more than 20,000 clones, approximately 80% of them singletons, with about 19% in the top ten. For these receptors, no antigen is known. Sequenced here: CD4+ T cells from PBMCs cultured with HCoV-NL63 spike peptides, sampled before COVID-19 vaccination. The receptors originated from a human donor who had a prior SARS-CoV-2 infection.

By share, this clone counts as medium-sized. The rearrangement links TRBV30 to TRBJ1-3; D not resolved. Germline loops: CDR1 GTSNPN, CDR2 SVGIG (reference sequence). The CDR3 runs 15 residues. Trimming took 1 base from V and 3 from J, leaving 13 bases between them. The CDR3 loop reads CAWSDKQFLGNTIYF. The CDR3 region has the DNA TGTGCCTGGAGTGACAAACAGTTTCTTGGAAACACCATATATTTT.

In its sample, this clone was seen a few times. This chain joins TRBV13 and TRBJ1-1; a weak D match, TRBD1 (5 bases). The V and J ends lost 2 bases and 3 bases respectively, with 13 bases between them. This CDR3 is 15 amino acids long. In germline, CDR1 is PRHDT, CDR2 FYEKMQ (reference sequence). CDR3 region: CASSLKFWGDTEAFF. DNA of the CDR3: TGTGCCAGCAGCTTAAAGTTTTGGGGGGACACTGAAGCTTTCTTT. The full variable domain, with the rest looked up from reference TRBV13 and TRBJ1-1, is AAGVIQSPRHLIKEKRETATLKCYPIPRHDTVYWYQQGPGQDPQFLISFYEKMQSDKGSIPDRFSAQQFSDYHSELNMSSLELGDSALYFCASSLKFWGDTEAFFGQGTRLTVV.

This chain links TRBV6-2 or TRBV6-3 with TRBJ2-1; the match to TRBD2 covers 9 bases. Germline values: CDR1 MNHEY, CDR2 SVGEGT. The CDR3 extends over 14 amino acids. J lost 6 bases, V lost 5 bases, and 5 bases had no gene match. The CDR3 bases are TGTGCCAGCAGTCGGACTAGCGTTACCAATGAGCAGTTCTTC. Amino acids: CASSRTSVTNEQFF.

The V and J genes are TRBV5-1 and TRBJ1-3; the match to TRBD1 covers 7 bases. The J segment lost 1 base and the V segment lost 2 bases, leaving 0 bases of the junction unmatched. Germline V gene data show CDR1 as SGHRS and CDR2 as YFSETQ. This CDR3 comprises 14 residues. CDR3: CASSLQGSGNTIYF. The CDR3 nucleotides read TGCGCCAGCAGCTTACAGGGGTCTGGAAACACCATATATTTT.

This rearrangement joins TRBV5-1 to TRBJ2-2; possibly TRBD1 for D (5 bases). Germline values: CDR1 SGHRS, CDR2 YFSETQ. Trimming pared 1 base from V and 3 bases from J, leaving 7 bases between. CDR3 length: 14 residues. CDR3: CASSLQGDTGELFF. The DNA for the CDR3 is TGCGCCAGCAGCTTGCAGGGTGACACCGGGGAGCTGTTTTTT. The whole variable domain, remainder taken from reference TRBV5-1 and TRBJ2-2, is KAGVTQTPRYLIKTRGQQVTLSCSPISGHRSVSWYQQTPGQGLQFLFEYFSETQRNKGNFPGRFSGRQFSNSRSEMNVSTLELGDSALYLCASSLQGDTGELFFGEGSRLTVL.

The V call is TRBV18, the J call TRBJ1-3; D possibly corresponds to TRBD1 (5 bases). Trimming stripped 1 base from V and 11 bases from J, with 18 bases between. Looked up from germline, CDR1 is KGHSH and CDR2 is LQKENI. This CDR3 is 15 amino acids long. In DNA form, the CDR3 reads TGTGCCAGCTCACCACAACCCCTCTGGGGGGGTCCCATATATTTT. The encoded protein is CASSPQPLWGGPIYF.

The chain links TRBV13 to TRBJ2-3, with TRBD2 matching over 7 bases. The V and J ends lost 1 base and 0 bases, in that order; junction bases with no gene match: 4. CDR1 and CDR2 (germline): PRHDT, FYEKMQ (reference sequence). This CDR3 contains 16 residues. CDR3 residues: CASSLVAGHSTDTQYF. CDR3 DNA: TGTGCCAGCAGCTTAGTAGCGGGCCACAGCACAGATACGCAGTATTTT.

The genes are TRBV7-2 and TRBJ2-7; maybe TRBD1 (6 bases). From germline, CDR1 is SGHTA and CDR2 FQGNSA. CDR3 length: 15 amino acids. V was clipped by 0 bases and J by 3 bases, with 12 bases between them. CDR3 loop: CASSLAHRVGYEQYF. CDR3 DNA sequence: TGTGCCAGCAGCTTAGCACACAGGGTCGGCTACGAGCAGTACTTC.

This clone was seen just once. This sequence joins TRBV4-1 and TRBJ1-4, with TRBD1 as a possible D gene (6 bases). V was trimmed by 4 bases and J by 0 bases, leaving 12 bases between them. This CDR3 is built from 16 residues. Germline values: CDR1 MGHRA, CDR2 YSYEKL. CDR3 in DNA: TGCGCCAGCAGCCCCCAGGGGATAGCAACTAATGAAAAACTGTTTTTT. It translates to CASSPQGIATNEKLFF.

In DNA, the CDR3 is TGTGCCAGCAGCCAAGGACAGGGGGCAACTAATGAAAAACTGTTTTTT. Its protein product is CASSQGQGATNEKLFF. The rearrangement uses TRBV5-4 and TRBJ1-4, with 10 nucleotides matching TRBD1. CDR3 length: 16 residues. The germline gives CDR1 SGHNT, CDR2 YYREEE (reference sequence). V dropped 4 bases and J dropped 0; count of bases not matched to a gene: 3.

This chain links TRBV5-1 with TRBJ1-3, with a tentative D call TRBD1 (5 bases). CDR1 and CDR2 (germline): SGHRS, YFSETQ. The CDR3 spans 14 residues. The V and J ends lost 4 bases and 2 bases respectively, with 10 bases between them. In nucleotides, the CDR3 is TGCGCCAGCAGCCCCGGGGGGGCTGGAAACACCATATATTTT. It yields the protein CASSPGGAGNTIYF.

V gene TRBV11-3 combines with J gene TRBJ2-7; 8 nucleotides align to TRBD2. CDR3 length equals 14 residues. V trimming: 8 bases; J trimming: 3 bases; junction bases outside the gene matches: 9. CDR1 is SGHNT and CDR2 is YENEEA in the germline V gene. CDR3 sequence: CASSTSGGHYEQYF. Written as DNA, the CDR3 is TGTGCCAGCTCTACTAGCGGAGGGCACTACGAGCAGTACTTC.

This clone has only a few counts. The chain has TRBV7-8 and TRBJ2-7, with 9 bases lining up with TRBD2. This CDR3 is built from 19 residues. CDR1 SGHVS and CDR2 FQNEAQ come from the germline V gene. After removal of 3 bases from V and 3 bases from J, the junction contained 18 bases not matched to a gene. CDR3 coding DNA: TGTGCCAGCAGCTTCTACCGGATCCCTCTCGCGGGGGGGGGCTACGAGCAGTACTTC. The encoded protein is CASSFYRIPLAGGGYEQYF.

As concerns this clone: One end of the junction varies from germline; a read error may be responsible. DNA of the CDR3: TGTGCCAGCAACCAACTCAGGGGGGGTTACAATGAGCAGTTCTTC. Its translation is CASNQLRGGYNEQFF. The rearrangement joins TRBV4-2 to TRBJ2-1; either TRBD1 or TRBD2 may fit D (7 bases each). This CDR3 has 15 residues. Germline CDR1 LGHNA, CDR2 YNFKEQ.

This sequence joins TRBV6-6 and TRBJ1-1, with D perhaps TRBD1 (5 bases). CDR3 length equals 12 residues. Trimming took off 5 bases at V and 5 bases at J, with 9 bases between the two ends. Germline values: CDR1 MNHNY, CDR2 SVGAGI (reference sequence). The CDR3 is CASSPGTTEAFF. CDR3 nucleotides: TGTGCCAGCAGTCCGGGGACGACTGAAGCTTTCTTT.

This clone was seen more than once but under ten times. The chain employs TRBV19 and TRBJ2-3; D gene ambiguous. Trimming cost V 5 bases and J 0 bases, with 9 bases left between them. CDR3 length: 14 amino acids. Germline V gives CDR1 LNHDA, CDR2 SQIVND (reference sequence). This chain's CDR3 is CASSEWPSTDTQYF. CDR3 nucleotides: TGTGCCAGTAGTGAATGGCCTAGCACAGATACGCAGTATTTT.

V is TRBV12-3 or TRBV12-4 and J is TRBJ2-7; D uncertain. Trimming cost V 5 bases and J 6 bases, with 8 bases left between them. This CDR3 is built from 11 residues. The CDR3 region has the DNA TGTGCCAGCAGTCGGACGGGCGAGCAGTACTTC. It codes for CASSRTGEQYF.

This clone was counted a few times. This chain connects TRBV15 to TRBJ2-5; 11 bases line up with TRBD2. With 5 bases clipped from V and 4 bases from J, the junction kept 6 bases outside the gene matches. The CDR3 is 15 amino acids. Germline V gene data show CDR1 as LNHNV and CDR2 as YYDKDF (reference sequence). CDR3 nucleotide sequence: TGTGCCACCAGCGGAAAGACTAGCGGGGTAGAGACCCAGTACTTC. Its protein product is CATSGKTSGVETQYF.

The gene calls are TRBV9 and TRBJ2-5, with TRBD2 identical over 9 bases. Trimming took 4 bases from V and 4 from J; bases not matched to a gene: 14. Germline-derived CDR1 and CDR2 are SGDLS and YYNGEE. The CDR3 runs to 17 residues. The CDR3 loop reads CASSPGEKRGALETQYF. CDR3 nucleotides: TGTGCCAGCAGCCCTGGGGAGAAGCGGGGGGCACTAGAGACCCAGTACTTC.

V and J are TRBV7-6 and TRBJ2-7; D gene ambiguous. V was pared by 5 bases and J by 1 base, with 9 bases between. CDR1 is SGHVS, CDR2 FNYEAQ, per germline. The CDR3 loop spans 13 amino acids. CDR3: CASSLYSSYEQYF. The CDR3 DNA reads as TGTGCCAGCAGCCTGTATTCGTCCTACGAGCAGTACTTC.

V is TRBV12-3 or TRBV12-4 and J is TRBJ1-1; no clear D. The ends were cut back, 8 bases at V and 4 bases at J, with 8 bases in the middle. The CDR3 loop spans 11 amino acids. The CDR3, as DNA: TGTGCCAGCGGGTTAGGCACTGAAGCTTTCTTT. This gives the protein CASGLGTEAFF.

This clone was found a few times. V gene TRBV18 combines with J gene TRBJ1-2; 8 nucleotides line up with TRBD1. Germline V gives CDR1 KGHSH, CDR2 LQKENI. CDR3 length: 16 amino acids. Trimming took 0 bases from V and 5 from J; bases not matched to a gene: 8. Here the CDR3 reads CASSPPGQGARYGYTF. The CDR3 coding sequence is TGTGCCAGCTCACCACCGGGTCAGGGGGCGAGGTATGGCTACACCTTC.

The CDR3 loop reads CASSSGTASSTDTQYF. As DNA, the CDR3 is TGTGCCAGCAGCTCAGGGACAGCCTCGAGCACAGATACGCAGTATTTT. The genes are TRBV5-8 and TRBJ2-3; 7 bases agree with TRBD1. Trimming took 3 bases from V and 0 from J; bases not matched to a gene: 7. CDR1 SGHTS and CDR2 YDEGEE come from the germline V gene. CDR3 length equals 16 residues.

This clone has just one count. The gene calls are TRBV11-1 and TRBJ2-5, with D perhaps matching TRBD1 or TRBD2 (5 bases each). The length of the CDR3 is 13 residues. Germline CDR1 and CDR2: SGHAT and FQDESV (reference sequence). Trimming took 5 bases from V and 1 from J, leaving 8 bases between them. The CDR3 coding sequence is TGTGCCAGCAGCCGGGACCTCCAAGAGACCCAGTACTTC. Its protein is CASSRDLQETQYF.

This chain links TRBV7-9 with TRBJ2-1, with 7 bases aligning to TRBD2. With V trimmed by 10 bases and J by 7 bases, 7 bases remained unmatched. The CDR3 spans 12 residues. CDR1 and CDR2 from the germline V gene are SEHNR and FQNEAQ (reference sequence). DNA for the CDR3: TGTGCCACCCCTCTCGGGGGGAATGAGCAGTTCTTC. Translated: CATPLGGNEQFF.

This clone appeared a single time. Other nucleotide sequences in the sample specify the same CDR3. This chain uses TRBV5-6 with TRBJ2-1; a weak D match, TRBD1 (5 bases). Germline CDR1 SGHDT, CDR2 YYEEEE. Trimming pared 1 base from V and 3 bases from J, leaving 14 bases between. The CDR3 is 16 residues long. In DNA form, the CDR3 reads TGTGCCAGCAGCTTGACAGGAGCTAATCTCTACAATGAGCAGTTCTTC. Protein sequence: CASSLTGANLYNEQFF.

V is TRBV12-3 or TRBV12-4 and J is TRBJ2-1, with a possible D match to TRBD2 (6 bases). The CDR3 extends over 13 amino acids. V lost 5 bases, J lost 9 bases, and 14 bases lay in between. The CDR3 nucleotides are TGTGCCAGCAGTGCCCGACTAGTCGGTGAGCAGTTCTTC. This encodes CASSARLVGEQFF.

The chain uses TRBV7-3 and TRBJ2-1; TRBD1 aligns across 8 bases. Germline lookup yields CDR1 SGHTA and CDR2 FQGTGA. The J segment lost 8 bases and the V segment lost 5 bases, leaving 11 bases of the junction unmatched. This CDR3 region has 15 residues. Written as DNA, the CDR3 is TGTGCCAGCAGCGTCCAGGGGGCAGGATGGGATGAGCAGTTCTTC. Its protein is CASSVQGAGWDEQFF.

This clone was picked up a small number of times. This chain connects TRBV4-3 to TRBJ1-5, with unresolved D. The germline V gene encodes CDR1 LGHNA and CDR2 YSLEER. The CDR3 length is 13 residues. Deletions cut 1 base from V and 5 bases from J, with 6 bases between. This CDR3 is CASSQARHQPQHF. DNA of the CDR3: TGCGCCAGCAGCCAAGCCAGGCATCAGCCCCAGCATTTT.

The J gene is TRBJ1-5, the V gene TRBV6-6, with a possible D match to TRBD1 (5 bases). Trimming took off 7 bases at V and 6 bases at J, with 16 bases between the two ends. CDR3 length equals 14 residues. CDR1 is MNHNY and CDR2 is SVGAGI in the germline V gene (reference sequence). CDR3 coding DNA: TGTGCCAGCACTAAGACTCGGGGCGGTCAGCCCCAGCATTTT. Translating gives CASTKTRGGQPQHF.

The chain recombines TRBV18 with TRBJ2-1, with 12 bases lining up with TRBD1. The germline V gene has CDR1 KGHSH and CDR2 LQKENI. V dropped 5 bases and J dropped 9; count of bases not matched to a gene: 5. This CDR3 is 14 amino acids long. The CDR3 coding sequence is TGTGCCAGCTCAATGGGACAGGGGGCGAGTGAGCAGTTCTTC. Residues: CASSMGQGASEQFF.

The chain is built from TRBV4-3 and TRBJ1-2; D possibly corresponds to TRBD1 (6 bases). The V gene's germline CDR1 is LGHNA and CDR2 YSLEER. The V end lost 5 bases, the J end lost 4 bases, and 11 bases lay between the germline ends. There are 13 residues in the CDR3. CDR3 sequence: CASSEGGSYGYTF. CDR3 DNA: TGCGCCAGCAGCGAGGGGGGGAGCTATGGCTACACCTTC.